The clone carrying this T cell receptor beta chain has a single count. This CDR3 contains 18 residues. Germline loops: CDR1 SGHRS, CDR2 YFSETQ. V was clipped by 4 bases and J by 4 bases; unmatched bases: 16. These data originate in a study of shared clonotypes between healthy human individuals. Looking at the study overall: Three plates were used per donor for CD4 naive, three for CD4 memory, two for CD8 naive and one for CD8 memory.

Methods used by the authors: There were no quality scores in the junction-only immunoSEQ sequences, so filtering differed. Data came from immunoSEQ multiplex PCR; TCRdb stores just in-frame clones and leaves some out. V, J and clone size derive from that table, while D and trimming were established from the DNA sequence. The sample has 400,000 or so clones; approximately 97% are singletons. Specimen: memory CD8+ T cells sorted from blood. Subset denoted: CD45RO+ cells pooled with CCR7-negative TemRA cells. The TCR was taken from a man younger than 40 in good health. The chain employs TRBV5-1 and TRBJ2-7; 11 bases are shared with TRBD2. CDR3 region: CASSAPGLAAIQGYEQYF. The CDR3 DNA reads TGCGCCAGCAGCGCACCGGGACTAGCGGCAATCCAGGGGTACGAGCAGTACTTC.